Listed below are T cell receptor beta chains from one sample, sequenced in a study of Tregs in tolerant kidney transplant recipients. Measured with immunoSEQ multiplex PCR; TCRdb has only the in-frame clones, and not every one. The sample has 75,000 to 100,000 clones, approximately 93% seen once. The source material was CD4+ T cells from blood (PBMCs), sampled 12 months after the transplant. Source of these receptors: a human patient who received a combined kidney and bone marrow transplant. Some T cells may possibly be graft donor cells. Both conserved end residues are part of each CDR3. The D gene is left open where the match is weak. The size field is filled for only some rows; it gives once, few, many or a size class.

j_gene,abundance,len,d_gene,v_gene,CDR3nt,CDR3aa
TRBJ1-1,-,18,-,TRBV18,TGTGCCAGCTCACCCGCCGTCGGGGGGCGGCTTGGCAAAACTGAAGCTTTCTTT,CASSPAVGGRLGKTEAFF
TRBJ2-5,-,13,-,TRBV7-2,TGTGCCAGCAACAGGGACCCTCAAGAGACCCAGTACTTC,CASNRDPQETQYF
TRBJ2-2,-,15,-,TRBV19,TGTGCCAGTAGGATGAAGGGTGGAGGCACCGGGGAGCTGTTTTTT,CASRMKGGGTGELFF
TRBJ1-5,-,15,-,TRBV9,TGTGCCAGCAGCGTAGCAGGGGCAAGCAATCAGCCCCAGCATTTT,CASSVAGASNQPQHF
TRBJ2-3,-,14,-,TRBV7-9,TGTGCCAGCAGCTTAAGGGCGGGAACCAATACGCAGTATTTT,CASSLRAGTNTQYF
TRBJ2-5,-,14,TRBD2,TRBV5-4,TGTGCCAGCAGCCGGGACTATTCTCGAGAGACCCAGTACTTC,CASSRDYSRETQYF
TRBJ1-3,-,13,TRBD1,TRBV29-1,TGCAGCGTTGGGGACAGACCTGGAAACACCATATATTTT,CSVGDRPGNTIYF
TRBJ1-2,-,11,-,TRBV12-5,TGTGCTAGTTTAGGGGCGTTGGGCTACACCTTC,CASLGALGYTF
TRBJ2-7,-,14,TRBD1,TRBV4-3,TGCGCCAGCAGTCGTGGGACAGGGACCTACGAGCAGTACTTC,CASSRGTGTYEQYF
TRBJ2-2,-,15,TRBD1,TRBV7-9,TGTGCCAGCATCGAGGGGGCAGTTAACACCGGGGAGCTGTTTTTT,CASIEGAVNTGELFF
TRBJ2-2,-,15,-,TRBV6-6,TGTGCCAGCAGTTACGTCAGGGGTGCCACCGGGGAGCTGTTTTTT,CASSYVRGATGELFF
TRBJ2-3,-,16,TRBD2,TRBV7-2,TGTGCCAGCAGCCCAATAGCGGGAGCGAGCACAGATACGCAGTATTTT,CASSPIAGASTDTQYF
TRBJ2-1,-,15,TRBD2,TRBV9,TGTGCCAGCAGCGTTAGCGGGAGTTCCTACAATGAGCAGTTCTTC,CASSVSGSSYNEQFF
TRBJ1-1,-,14,TRBD1,TRBV7-2,TGTGCCAGCAGGACCCCAACAGGGGGCTATGAAGCTTTCTTT,CASRTPTGGYEAFF
TRBJ2-3,-,11,-,TRBV5-1,TGCGCCAGCAGCTCGACAGATACGCAGTATTTT,CASSSTDTQYF
TRBJ2-2,-,16,-,TRBV2,TGTGCCAGCAGCCAAGCTATAGCCGCGAACACCGGGGAGCTGTTTTTT,CASSQAIAANTGELFF
TRBJ1-3,-,16,TRBD1,TRBV28,TGTGCCAGCAGTTTGACAGGGTTCTTGTCTGGAAACACCATATATTTT,CASSLTGFLSGNTIYF
TRBJ1-5,few,15,-,TRBV2,TGTGCCAGCAGTGGGCAGGCAATAAGCAATCAGCCCCAGCATTTT,CASSGQAISNQPQHF
TRBJ2-1,once,15,TRBD1,TRBV30,TGTGCCTGGAGTGTACTGGACAGGGATTACAATGAGCAGTTCTTC,CAWSVLDRDYNEQFF
TRBJ1-1,-,14,TRBD1,TRBV11-3,TGTGCCAGCAGCCAAATGACAGGGGTGACTGAAGCTTTCTTT,CASSQMTGVTEAFF
TRBJ2-1,-,14,-,TRBV11-3,TGTGCCAGCGCCTTTCAGGGCCGGTACAATGAGCAGTTCTTC,CASAFQGRYNEQFF
TRBJ1-3,-,14,-,TRBV19,TGTGCCAGTAGTATCCTTCCCTCTGGAAACACCATATATTTT,CASSILPSGNTIYF
TRBJ2-5,-,14,TRBD1,TRBV2,TGTGCCAGCAGTGAGCACAGGGGGCTGGAGACCCAGTACTTC,CASSEHRGLETQYF
TRBJ1-2,-,13,-,TRBV7-9,TGTGCCAGCAGCCCGACAGGAAACTATGGCTACACCTTC,CASSPTGNYGYTF
TRBJ2-1,-,18,-,TRBV18,TGTGCCAGCTCAAGCAGGGGACGATCATCGACCCGTTACAATGAGCAGTTCTTC,CASSSRGRSSTRYNEQFF
TRBJ2-7,-,13,-,TRBV6-5,TGTGCCAGCAGCCGGGACACTTCCTACGAGCAGTACTTC,CASSRDTSYEQYF
TRBJ1-1,-,16,TRBD1,TRBV11-3,TGTGCCAGCAGCTTAGGACAGGGGACAGGGGGCACTGAAGCTTTCTTT,CASSLGQGTGGTEAFF
TRBJ2-5,-,15,TRBD2,TRBV11-3,TGTGCCAGCAGCTTTACCGGGAGGGTCGGGGAGACCCAGTACTTC,CASSFTGRVGETQYF
TRBJ2-2,-,15,-,TRBV19,TGTGCCAGTAGCCGACAGGTACCGAACACCGGGGAGCTGTTTTTT,CASSRQVPNTGELFF
TRBJ1-1,-,15,-,TRBV6-5,TGTGCCAGCAGTTACTCGGGGGCTTTGAACACTGAAGCTTTCTTT,CASSYSGALNTEAFF
TRBJ2-7,-,14,-,TRBV7-2,TGTGCCAGCAGCCCCGTACTAGAAATCTACGAGCAGTACTTC,CASSPVLEIYEQYF
TRBJ2-5,-,15,-,TRBV19,TGTGCCAGTAGTAGTACAGGTGCAGGTAGAGAGACCCAGTACTTC,CASSSTGAGRETQYF
TRBJ2-2,-,16,TRBD1,TRBV11-3,TGTGCCAGCAGCTCCCAGGGGGCGCAGAACACCGGGGAGCTGTTTTTT,CASSSQGAQNTGELFF
TRBJ1-1,-,13,TRBD1,TRBV27,TGTGCCAGCAGTCTACCGGGACAGGCCGAAGCTTTCTTT,CASSLPGQAEAFF
TRBJ2-5,-,16,TRBD2,TRBV2,TGTGCCAGCAAAGTAAGAGCGGGGGCCCGGAAAGAGACCCAGTACTTC,CASKVRAGARKETQYF
TRBJ1-6,-,15,TRBD1,TRBV11-2,TGTGCCAGCAGCTTAGTGGCAGGGGGTAATTCACCCCTCCACTTT,CASSLVAGGNSPLHF
TRBJ1-5,-,18,-,TRBV4-2,TGTGCCAGCAGCCAAGATACAGGGCATGGATATAGCAATCAGCCCCAGCATTTT,CASSQDTGHGYSNQPQHF
TRBJ1-2,-,13,TRBD1,TRBV27,TGTGCCAGCAGTTCCGGGACAGTTATGGGCTACACCTTC,CASSSGTVMGYTF
TRBJ1-1,-,12,-,TRBV30,TGTGCCTGGATTTATCGGGGTTCTGAAGCTTTCTTT,CAWIYRGSEAFF
TRBJ2-5,-,13,-,TRBV11-1,TGTGCCAGCAGTCCTCCGGGACTAGAGACCCAGTACTTC,CASSPPGLETQYF
TRBJ2-4,-,15,-,TRBV25-1,TGTGCCAGCAGTGAATTTCGGGGTGATTCGAACATTCAGTACTTC,CASSEFRGDSNIQYF
TRBJ2-3,-,14,TRBD2,TRBV10-3,TGTGCCATCAGTCCGGGACTAGCGGCAGATACGCAGTATTTT,CAISPGLAADTQYF
TRBJ1-2,-,15,TRBD1,TRBV11-2,TGTGCCAGCAGCCCCCTCGGGACAGCTAGTCGGGGCTACACCTTC,CASSPLGTASRGYTF
TRBJ1-6,-,16,-,TRBV11-3,TGTGCCAGCAGCTTAGAGAAATGGACAGTGTACTTACCCCTCCACTTT,CASSLEKWTVYLPLHF
TRBJ2-7,-,15,TRBD2,TRBV6-4,TGTGCCAGCAGTCACACTAGCGGAGCCGTCTACGAGCAGTACTTC,CASSHTSGAVYEQYF
TRBJ2-5,-,13,-,TRBV19,TGTGCCAGTAGTATCGCAGCGAAAGAGACCCAGTACTTC,CASSIAAKETQYF